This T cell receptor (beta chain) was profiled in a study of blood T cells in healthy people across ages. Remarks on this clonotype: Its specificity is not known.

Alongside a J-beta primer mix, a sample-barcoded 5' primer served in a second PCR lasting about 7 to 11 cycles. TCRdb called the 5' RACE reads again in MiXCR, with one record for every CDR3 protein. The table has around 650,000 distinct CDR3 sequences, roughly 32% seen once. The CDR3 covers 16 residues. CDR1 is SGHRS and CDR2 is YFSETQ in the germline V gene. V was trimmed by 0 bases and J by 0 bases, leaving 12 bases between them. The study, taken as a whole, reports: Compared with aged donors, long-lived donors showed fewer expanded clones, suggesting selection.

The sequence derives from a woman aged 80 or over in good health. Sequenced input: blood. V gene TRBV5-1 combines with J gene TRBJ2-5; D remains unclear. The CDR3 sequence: CASSLAPRTHQETQYF. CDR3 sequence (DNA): TGCGCCAGCAGCTTGGCTCCCAGGACGCACCAAGAGACCCAGTACTTC.